The clone carrying this T cell receptor (beta chain) was seen repeatedly, ten times or more. The antigen remains undetermined. RNA transcripts served as the template for amplifying TCR beta CDR3 regions. TCR CDR3 regions were first amplified by RT-PCR with HTBI primers. TCRdb recomputed calls from the multiplex PCR reads with MiXCR, one row per CDR3 protein. The sample shows 650,000 to 850,000 distinct CDR3 sequences, around 19% of them seen only once. This sample was included in a study of T cells in Graves' hyperthyroidism and ophthalmopathy. Study-level findings and limits: Ophthalmopathy onset followed model prediction by a median around 6.6 months.

The V gene lost 1 base and the J gene lost 4 bases, with 16 bases spanning the gap. CDR3 length: 15 amino acids. In germline, CDR1 is DFQATT, CDR2 SNEGSKA (reference sequence). V is TRBV20-1 and J is TRBJ2-5; TRBD2 might be the D (6 bases). This clonotype was sampled from a woman in her forties or fifties with Graves' hyperthyroidism that later progressed to Graves' ophthalmopathy. Sequenced material: blood. CDR3 loop: CSARVRGGGLETQYF. The CDR3 DNA sequence: TGCAGTGCTAGAGTGCGTGGGGGAGGCTTAGAGACCCAGTACTTC.